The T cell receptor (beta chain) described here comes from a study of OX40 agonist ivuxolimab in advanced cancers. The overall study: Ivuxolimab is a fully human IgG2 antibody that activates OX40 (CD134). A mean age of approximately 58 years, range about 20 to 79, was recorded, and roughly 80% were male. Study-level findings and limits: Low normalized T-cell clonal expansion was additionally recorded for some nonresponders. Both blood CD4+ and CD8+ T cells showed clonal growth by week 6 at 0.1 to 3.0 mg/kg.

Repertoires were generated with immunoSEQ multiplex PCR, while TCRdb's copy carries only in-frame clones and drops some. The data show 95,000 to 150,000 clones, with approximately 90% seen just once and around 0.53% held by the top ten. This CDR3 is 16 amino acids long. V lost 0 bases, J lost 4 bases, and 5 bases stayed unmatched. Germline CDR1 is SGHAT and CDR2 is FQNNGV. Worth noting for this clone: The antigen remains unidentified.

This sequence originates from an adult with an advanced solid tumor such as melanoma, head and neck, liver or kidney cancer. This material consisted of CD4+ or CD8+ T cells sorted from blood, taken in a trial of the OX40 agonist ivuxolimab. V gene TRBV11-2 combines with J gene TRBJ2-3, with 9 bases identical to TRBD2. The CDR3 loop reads CASSLEVGLAADTQYF. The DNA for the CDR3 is TGTGCCAGCAGCTTAGAGGTGGGACTAGCCGCAGATACGCAGTATTTT.